These 21 T cell receptor beta chains share one sample of origin, sequenced in a study of T cell changes during pregnancy in multiple sclerosis. Measured with immunoSEQ multiplex PCR; TCRdb has only the in-frame clones, and not every one. The top ten clones hold 3% to 4.5% of a sample with about 83,000 clones, about nine tenths of them seen once. The sequencing here drew on PBMCs, taken in the first trimester of pregnancy. These receptors were collected from a female donor in good health, serving as a control in a pregnancy study. Some clones in this sample may be carry-over from other donors' samples.

The chain carries TRBV18 and TRBJ2-6; 10 nucleotides agree with TRBD1. Germline-derived CDR1 and CDR2 are KGHSH and LQKENI. CDR3 length: 16 residues. Losses at the gene ends were 6 bases for V and 2 bases for J; bases not matched to a gene: 4. DNA of the CDR3: TGTGCCAGCTCCCCCGGGACAGGGGCTGGGGCCAACGTCCTGACTTTC. This encodes CASSPGTGAGANVLTF.

The V gene is TRBV6-5, the J gene TRBJ2-7; D uncertain. Trimming left V 2 bases short and J 2 bases short, with 13 bases between. CDR1 and CDR2 (germline): MNHEY, SVGAGI. The CDR3 spans 15 residues. The CDR3 nucleotides are TGTGCCAGCAGTTACCTACGGGTACCTCCCTACGAGCAGTACTTC. This gives the protein CASSYLRVPPYEQYF.

This chain joins TRBV9 and TRBJ2-3; 10 bases align to TRBD2. Germline lookup yields CDR1 SGDLS and CDR2 YYNGEE. The CDR3 runs to 16 residues. The J segment lost 3 bases and the V segment lost 1 base, leaving 5 bases of the junction unmatched. The CDR3 is CASSVTSSGGTDTQYF. The CDR3 DNA reads TGTGCCAGCAGCGTAACCTCTAGCGGGGGTACAGATACGCAGTATTTT.

The genes are TRBV15 and TRBJ1-3; a weak D match, TRBD1 (6 bases). The ends were cut back, 3 bases at V and 0 bases at J, with 15 bases in the middle. Germline V gene sequence: CDR1 LNHNV, CDR2 YYDKDF (reference sequence). This CDR3 has 17 amino acids. CDR3 sequence reads: CATSSSTGHFSGNTIYF. CDR3 coding DNA: TGTGCCACCAGCAGCTCGACGGGACACTTCTCTGGAAACACCATATATTTT.

This chain connects TRBV27 to TRBJ2-7, with D perhaps matching TRBD1 (7 bases). The CDR3 consists of 14 residues. Trimming took off 2 bases at V and 12 bases at J, with 20 bases between the two ends. Germline V lookup: CDR1 MNHEY, CDR2 SMNVEV (reference sequence). The CDR3 coding sequence is TGTGCCAGCAGTTTAGGAGGGGGCCTCTCCTATTGGTACTTC. Residues: CASSLGGGLSYWYF.

This chain uses TRBV27 with TRBJ1-2; 8 nucleotides align to TRBD1. CDR1 MNHEY and CDR2 SMNVEV come from the germline V gene (reference sequence). The length of the CDR3 is 14 residues. V shed 0 bases and J 6 bases; nucleotides not matched to a gene: 3. CDR3: CASSLSQGANGYTF. As DNA, the CDR3 is TGTGCCAGCAGTTTATCCCAGGGGGCAAATGGCTACACCTTC.

The V and J genes are TRBV6-1 and TRBJ2-1, with a weak D call TRBD1 (5 bases). The CDR3 is 12 residues long. The germline gives CDR1 MNHNS, CDR2 SASEGT. The V gene lost 1 base and the J gene lost 11 bases, with 9 bases spanning the gap. CDR3 nucleotides: TGTGCCAGCAGTGAAGGATGGACACAGCAGTTCTTC. Its protein is CASSEGWTQQFF.

This rearrangement joins TRBV7-9 to TRBJ2-5; D is unclear. From germline, CDR1 is SEHNR and CDR2 FQNEAQ (reference sequence). Deletions cut 2 bases from V and 7 bases from J, with 8 bases between. CDR3 length: 12 amino acids. The CDR3 coding sequence is TGTGCCAGCAGCTTACCCCAATTGACCCAGTACTTC. Residues: CASSLPQLTQYF. The complete variable domain, with remaining parts taken from reference TRBV7-9 and TRBJ2-5, reads DTGVSQNPRHKITKRGQNVTFRCDPISEHNRLYWYRQTLGQGPEFLTYFQNEAQLEKSRLLSDRFSAERPKGSFSTLEIQRTEQGDSAMYLCASSLPQLTQYFGPGTRLLVL.

The chain's CDR3 is CASSETGNQPQHF. The CDR3 DNA sequence: TGTGCCAGCAGTGAGACGGGTAATCAGCCCCAGCATTTT. The chain links TRBV6-4 to TRBJ1-5; D not resolved. The V and J ends lost 3 bases and 4 bases respectively, with 7 bases between them. CDR1 is MRHNA, CDR2 SNTAGT, per germline. The CDR3 length is 13 residues.

This clone was seen only once. V gene TRBV19 combines with J gene TRBJ1-3; the match to TRBD1 covers 9 bases. Germline values: CDR1 LNHDA, CDR2 SQIVND (reference sequence). J lost 0 bases, V lost 3 bases, and 9 bases had no gene match. The CDR3 length is 18 residues. This CDR3 reads CASSIGTGSRASGNTIYF. The CDR3 nucleotides are TGTGCCAGTAGTATTGGGACAGGGTCCAGGGCCTCTGGAAACACCATATATTTT. Combining the CDR3 with reference TRBV19 and TRBJ1-3 gives the whole variable domain DGGITQSPKYLFRKEGQNVTLSCEQNLNHDAMYWYRQDPGQGLRLIYYSQIVNDFQKGDIAEGYSVSREKKESFPLTVTSAQKNPTAFYLCASSIGTGSRASGNTIYFGEGSWLTVV.

The chain carries TRBV23-1 and TRBJ2-7; a weak D match, TRBD2 (6 bases). TRBV23-1 is annotated as an ORF whose role is uncertain. The CDR3 has 18 residues. Trimming shortened V by 4 bases and J by 0 bases, and 22 bases separated the two germline ends. DNA of the CDR3: TGCGCCAGCAGTCCACCTGTGGGGACGCGGGACCCCTCCTACGAGCAGTACTTC. It translates to CASSPPVGTRDPSYEQYF.

This chain joins TRBV5-6 and TRBJ1-2; the match to TRBD1 covers 10 bases. The germline gives CDR1 SGHDT, CDR2 YYEEEE. The CDR3 has 16 residues. Trimming removed 1 base from V and 7 bases from J; junction bases left unmatched: 10. CDR3 region: CASSLSWRQGASGYTF. CDR3 coding DNA: TGTGCCAGCAGCTTGTCTTGGCGACAGGGGGCGAGTGGCTACACCTTC.

V is TRBV4-2 and J is TRBJ2-3, with D possibly matching TRBD1 (6 bases). Germline CDR1 LGHNA, CDR2 YNFKEQ. V lost 0 bases, J lost 6 bases, and 16 bases lay in between. The CDR3 length is 16 residues. This CDR3 reads CASSQEFPSGDDTQYF. The CDR3 nucleotides are TGTGCCAGCAGCCAAGAGTTTCCCTCAGGGGACGATACGCAGTATTTT.

The chain carries TRBV4-1 and TRBJ1-5; D is unresolved. Deletions cut 1 base from V and 0 bases from J, with 16 bases between. CDR3 length: 18 amino acids. CDR1 MGHRA and CDR2 YSYEKL come from the germline V gene. The DNA for the CDR3 is TGCGCCAGCAGCCAAGTGGTACTCCCTGCTTATAGCAATCAGCCCCAGCATTTT. This sequence encodes CASSQVVLPAYSNQPQHF.

This clone appeared once. The chain has TRBV9 and TRBJ2-3, with D perhaps matching TRBD2 (6 bases). CDR1 and CDR2 from the germline V gene are SGDLS and YYNGEE. This CDR3 contains 20 residues. Trimming pared 4 bases from V and 4 bases from J, leaving 31 bases between. Here the CDR3 DNA reads TGTGCCAGCAGCCCAAGAGGGAACAAAGCGGGTCCCGCCTCCTCAGATACGCAGTATTTT. It encodes CASSPRGNKAGPASSDTQYF. Full variable domain (missing parts from reference TRBV9 and TRBJ2-3): DSGVTQTPKHLITATGQRVTLRCSPRSGDLSVYWYQQSLDQGLQFLIQYYNGEERAKGNILERFSAQQFPDLHSELNLSSLELGDSALYFCASSPRGNKAGPASSDTQYFGPGTRLTVL.

This chain joins TRBV6-5 and TRBJ1-5; 7 bases agree with TRBD1. Unmatched junction bases numbered 6, after V lost 6 bases and J lost 1 base. CDR3 length: 15 amino acids. Germline CDR1 is MNHEY and CDR2 is SVGAGI. The CDR3 DNA sequence: TGTGCCAGCAGCCCGACAGGGATGAGCAATCAGCCCCAGCATTTT. Translated: CASSPTGMSNQPQHF.

The chain couples TRBV10-2 to TRBJ1-1; 7 bases are shared with TRBD1. This CDR3 is 13 amino acids long. V shed 6 bases and J 4 bases; nucleotides not matched to a gene: 5. Germline lookup yields CDR1 WSHSY and CDR2 SAAADI. The CDR3 bases are TGCGCCAGCAGAAGCTACAGGGGCACTGAAGCTTTCTTT. It yields the protein CASRSYRGTEAFF.

The chain uses TRBV27 and TRBJ2-6; 12 bases fit TRBD1. CDR3 length: 17 amino acids. CDR1 is MNHEY, CDR2 SMNVEV, per germline (reference sequence). The trim removed 5 bases at V and 3 bases at J, leaving 5 bases unmatched. DNA of the CDR3: TGTGCCAGCAGTCGGGGGACAGGGGGCGGTGGGGCCAACGTCCTGACTTTC. The encoded protein is CASSRGTGGGGANVLTF.

This chain joins TRBV27 and TRBJ1-4; D is perhaps TRBD1 (5 bases). There are 16 residues in the CDR3. Germline V CDR1 and CDR2: MNHEY, SMNVEV (reference sequence). Trimming shortened V by 5 bases and J by 0 bases, and 13 bases separated the two germline ends. The CDR3 region is CASSTLAGATNEKLFF. CDR3 in DNA: TGTGCCAGCAGTACACTGGCGGGGGCAACTAATGAAAAACTGTTTTTT.

In its sample, this clone was seen a few times. CDR3 nucleotides: TGTGCCAGCAGTTGGGCAGAAAACACTGAAGCTTTCTTT. Protein sequence: CASSWAENTEAFF. The V gene is TRBV27, the J gene TRBJ1-1; D is unclear. The CDR3 runs to 13 residues. CDR1 is MNHEY, CDR2 SMNVEV, per germline (reference sequence). The V end was cut by 4 bases, the J end by 2 bases, with 8 bases between.

This clone was seen more than once but under ten times. This chain connects TRBV28 to TRBJ1-2, with TRBD1 as a possible D gene (5 bases). The CDR3 runs 16 residues. Germline V gives CDR1 MDHEN, CDR2 SYDVKM. V shed 4 bases and J shed 3 bases, with 18 bases lying between them. CDR3 protein: CASSSMGLGGYYGYTF. The CDR3 bases are TGTGCCAGCAGTTCTATGGGACTCGGGGGTTACTATGGCTACACCTTC.